This T cell receptor beta chain emerged from a study of tumor and adjacent non-tumor tissue in lung cancer. Findings and caveats of the study: Significantly higher TCR diversity was found in tumor than normal lung. Normal lung showed higher cumulative top 100 clone frequency than tumor. Tumor TCR diversity, when higher, was linked to shorter survival.

The library came from three nested PCR rounds adapted from ARM-PCR protocols. TCRdb independently ran MiXCR on the multiplex PCR reads; one entry per CDR3 protein. The top ten hold 10% to 15% of the sample, which has about 80,000 distinct CDR3 sequences, under 70% seen once. A remark on this clonotype: Its matching antigen is unknown. This may stem from a read error, because a much larger clone lies one nucleotide away.

No cell sorting was done before RNA was extracted from the tissue. Newly diagnosed lung cancer patients had thoracic surgery in China, August–late 2014, without prior chemotherapy. This CDR3 comprises 15 residues. V lost 2 bases and J lost 4, with 13 bases in between. The germline CDR1 and CDR2 sequences are MNHEY and SVGAGI. This clonotype originated in a woman aged 70-85 years with non-small cell lung cancer. J is TRBJ2-3 and V is TRBV6-5; a weak D match, TRBD2 (5 bases). Material for sequencing was lung tumor tissue. The CDR3 DNA reads as TGTGCCAGCAGTTACCGTGTGGGAGTGGCAGATACGCAGTATTTT. Residues: CASSYRVGVADTQYF.